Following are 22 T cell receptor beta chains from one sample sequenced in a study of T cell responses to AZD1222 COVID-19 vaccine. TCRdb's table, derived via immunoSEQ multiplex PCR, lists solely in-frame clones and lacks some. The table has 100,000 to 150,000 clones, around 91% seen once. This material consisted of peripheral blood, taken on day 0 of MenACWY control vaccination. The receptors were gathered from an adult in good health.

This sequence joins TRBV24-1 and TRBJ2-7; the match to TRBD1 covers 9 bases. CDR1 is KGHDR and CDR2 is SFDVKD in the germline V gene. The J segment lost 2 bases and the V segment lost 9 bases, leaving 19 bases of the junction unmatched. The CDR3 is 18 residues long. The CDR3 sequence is CATHYRDREMSGTYEQYV. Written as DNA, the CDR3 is TGTGCCACCCACTACCGGGACAGGGAAATGAGTGGGACCTACGAGCAGTACGTC.

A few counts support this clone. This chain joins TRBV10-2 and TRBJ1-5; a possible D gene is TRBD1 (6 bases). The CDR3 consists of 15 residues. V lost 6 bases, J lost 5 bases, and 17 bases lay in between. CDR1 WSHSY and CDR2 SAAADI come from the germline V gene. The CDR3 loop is CASSPRTAMDQPQHF. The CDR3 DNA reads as TGCGCCAGCAGCCCCCGGACAGCCATGGATCAGCCCCAGCATTTT.

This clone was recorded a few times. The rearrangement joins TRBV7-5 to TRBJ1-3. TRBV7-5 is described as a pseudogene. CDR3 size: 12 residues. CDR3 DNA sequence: TGTGTCAGAAGCTTACAGGGAGGAACCATATATTTT. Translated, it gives CVRSLQGGTIYF.

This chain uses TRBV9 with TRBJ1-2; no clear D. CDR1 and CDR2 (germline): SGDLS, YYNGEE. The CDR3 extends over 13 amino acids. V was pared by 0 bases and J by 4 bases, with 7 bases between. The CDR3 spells CASSVEETYGYTF. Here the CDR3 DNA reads TGTGCCAGCAGCGTAGAGGAGACCTATGGCTACACCTTC.

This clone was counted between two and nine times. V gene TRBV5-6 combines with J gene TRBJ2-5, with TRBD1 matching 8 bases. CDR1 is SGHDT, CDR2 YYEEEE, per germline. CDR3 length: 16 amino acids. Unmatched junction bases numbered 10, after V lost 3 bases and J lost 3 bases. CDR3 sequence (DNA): TGTGCCAGCAGCTCAAGACCCGGGACAGGTGAAGAGACCCAGTACTTC. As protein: CASSSRPGTGEETQYF.

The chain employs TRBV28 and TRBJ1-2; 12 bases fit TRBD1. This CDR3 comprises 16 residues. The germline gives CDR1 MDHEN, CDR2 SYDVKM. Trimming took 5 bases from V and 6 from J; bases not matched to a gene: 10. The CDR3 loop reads CASSVGTGGALHGYTF. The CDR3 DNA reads TGTGCCAGCAGTGTCGGGACAGGGGGCGCCTTGCATGGCTACACCTTC.

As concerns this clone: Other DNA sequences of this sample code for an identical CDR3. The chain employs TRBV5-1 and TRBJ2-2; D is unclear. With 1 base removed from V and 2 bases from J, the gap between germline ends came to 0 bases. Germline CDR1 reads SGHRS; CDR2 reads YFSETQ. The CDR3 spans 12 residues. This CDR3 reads CASSLNTGELFF. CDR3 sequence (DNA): TGCGCCAGCAGCTTGAACACCGGGGAGCTGTTTTTT.

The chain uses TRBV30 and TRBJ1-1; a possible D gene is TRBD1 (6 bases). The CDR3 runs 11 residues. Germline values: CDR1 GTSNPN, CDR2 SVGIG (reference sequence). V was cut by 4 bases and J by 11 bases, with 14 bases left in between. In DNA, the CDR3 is TGTGCCTGGACTCATGGGGGGGCGGCTTTCTTT. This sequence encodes CAWTHGGAAFF. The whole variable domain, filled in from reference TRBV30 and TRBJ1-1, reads SQTIHQWPATLVQPVGSPLSLECTVEGTSNPNLYWYRQAAGRGLQLLFYSVGIGQISSEVPQNLSASRPQDRQFILSSKKLLLSDSGFYLCAWTHGGAAFFGQGTRLTVV.

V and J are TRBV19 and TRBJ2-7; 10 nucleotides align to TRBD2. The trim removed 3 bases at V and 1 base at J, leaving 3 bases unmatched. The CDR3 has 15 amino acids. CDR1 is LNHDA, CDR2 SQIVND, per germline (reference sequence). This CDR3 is CASSINSGRSYEQYF. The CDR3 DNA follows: TGTGCCAGTAGTATTAATAGCGGGAGGTCCTACGAGCAGTACTTC.

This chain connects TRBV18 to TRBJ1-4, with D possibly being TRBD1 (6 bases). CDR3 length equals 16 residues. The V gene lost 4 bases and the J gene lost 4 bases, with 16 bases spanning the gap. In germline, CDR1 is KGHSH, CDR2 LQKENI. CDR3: CASSLDRTARNEKLFF. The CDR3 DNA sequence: TGTGCCAGCTCACTGGACCGGACAGCCCGTAATGAAAAACTGTTTTTT.

DNA for the CDR3: TGCGCCAGCAGCCAAGTCAACAGGGGCAATTCACCCCTCCACTTT. It translates to CASSQVNRGNSPLHF. V and J are TRBV4-3 and TRBJ1-6, with TRBD1 identical over 7 bases. This CDR3 has 15 amino acids. With V trimmed by 1 base and J by 7 bases, 4 bases remained unmatched. CDR1 is LGHNA, CDR2 YSLEER, per germline.

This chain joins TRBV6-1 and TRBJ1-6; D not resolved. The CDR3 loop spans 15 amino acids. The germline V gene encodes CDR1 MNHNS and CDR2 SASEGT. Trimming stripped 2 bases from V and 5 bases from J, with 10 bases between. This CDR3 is CASSEPGVDNSPLHF. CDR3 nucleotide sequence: TGTGCCAGCAGTGAACCCGGGGTGGATAATTCACCCCTCCACTTT.

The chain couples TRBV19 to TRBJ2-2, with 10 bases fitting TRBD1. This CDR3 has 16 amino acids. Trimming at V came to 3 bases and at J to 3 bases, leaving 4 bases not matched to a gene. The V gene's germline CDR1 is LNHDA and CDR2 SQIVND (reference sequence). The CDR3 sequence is CASSISGTGDTGELFF. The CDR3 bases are TGTGCCAGTAGTATCTCCGGGACAGGGGACACCGGGGAGCTGTTTTTT.

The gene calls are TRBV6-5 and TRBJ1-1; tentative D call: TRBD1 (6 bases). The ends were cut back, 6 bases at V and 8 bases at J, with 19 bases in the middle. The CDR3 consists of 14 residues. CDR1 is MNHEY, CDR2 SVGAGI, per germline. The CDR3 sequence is CASSKTGPIEEAFF. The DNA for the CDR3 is TGTGCCAGCAGCAAGACAGGTCCCATTGAAGAAGCTTTCTTT.

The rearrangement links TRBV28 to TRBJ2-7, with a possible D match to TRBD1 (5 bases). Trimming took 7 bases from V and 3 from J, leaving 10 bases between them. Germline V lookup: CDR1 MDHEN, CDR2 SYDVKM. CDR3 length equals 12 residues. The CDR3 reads CASKGIGYEQYF. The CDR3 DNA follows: TGTGCCAGCAAGGGGATCGGCTACGAGCAGTACTTC.

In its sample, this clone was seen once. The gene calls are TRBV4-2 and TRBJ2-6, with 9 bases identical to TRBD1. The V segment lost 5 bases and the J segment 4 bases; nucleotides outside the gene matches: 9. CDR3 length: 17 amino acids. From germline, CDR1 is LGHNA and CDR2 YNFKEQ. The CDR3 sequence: CASSSTGQGTGANVLTF. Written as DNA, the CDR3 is TGTGCCAGCAGCTCTACCGGACAGGGGACCGGGGCCAACGTCCTGACTTTC.

Here the CDR3 DNA reads TGTGCCATCAGTGAGTCTCCGGCCCTATACAATGAGCAGTTCTTC. Its translation is CAISESPALYNEQFF. The chain has TRBV10-3 and TRBJ2-1, with D uncertain. Trimming removed 0 bases from V and 4 bases from J, with 10 bases in between. This CDR3 is built from 15 residues. From germline, CDR1 is ENHRY and CDR2 SYGVKD.

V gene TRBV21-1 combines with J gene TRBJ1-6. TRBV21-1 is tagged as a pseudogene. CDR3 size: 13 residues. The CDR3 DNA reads TGTGCCAGCAGCAAGGTCTATAATTCACCCCTCCACTTT. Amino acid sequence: CASSKVYNSPLHF.

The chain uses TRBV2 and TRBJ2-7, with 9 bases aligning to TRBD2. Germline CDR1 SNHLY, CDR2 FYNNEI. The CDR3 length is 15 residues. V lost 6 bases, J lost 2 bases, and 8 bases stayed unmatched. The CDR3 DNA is TGTGCCAGCAGGACAGGGCTAGCGGGGACCTACGAGCAGTACTTC. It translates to CASRTGLAGTYEQYF.

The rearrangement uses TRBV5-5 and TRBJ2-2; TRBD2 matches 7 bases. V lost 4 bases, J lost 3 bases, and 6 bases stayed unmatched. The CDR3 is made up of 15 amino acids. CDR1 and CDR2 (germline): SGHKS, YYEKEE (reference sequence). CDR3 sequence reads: CASSPSSGYTGELFF. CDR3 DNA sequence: TGTGCCAGCAGCCCTTCTAGCGGCTACACCGGGGAGCTGTTTTTT.

The CDR3 is CASSPDDRANSPLHF. CDR3 bases: TGTGCCAGCAGTCCGGACGACAGGGCAAATTCACCCCTCCACTTT. The chain couples TRBV6-5 to TRBJ1-6; 7 nucleotides match TRBD1. The V gene end was trimmed by 5 bases and the J gene end by 7 bases; junction bases not matched to a gene: 8. The CDR3 runs 15 residues. Germline assignment: CDR1 MNHEY and CDR2 SVGAGI.

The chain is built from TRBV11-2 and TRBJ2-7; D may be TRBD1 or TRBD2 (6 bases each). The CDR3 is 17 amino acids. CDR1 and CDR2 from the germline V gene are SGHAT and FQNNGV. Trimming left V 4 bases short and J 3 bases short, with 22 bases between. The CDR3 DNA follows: TGTGCCAGCAGCTCACTAGACCTCGGGGGCAGCTACTACGAGCAGTACGTC. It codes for CASSSLDLGGSYYEQYV.